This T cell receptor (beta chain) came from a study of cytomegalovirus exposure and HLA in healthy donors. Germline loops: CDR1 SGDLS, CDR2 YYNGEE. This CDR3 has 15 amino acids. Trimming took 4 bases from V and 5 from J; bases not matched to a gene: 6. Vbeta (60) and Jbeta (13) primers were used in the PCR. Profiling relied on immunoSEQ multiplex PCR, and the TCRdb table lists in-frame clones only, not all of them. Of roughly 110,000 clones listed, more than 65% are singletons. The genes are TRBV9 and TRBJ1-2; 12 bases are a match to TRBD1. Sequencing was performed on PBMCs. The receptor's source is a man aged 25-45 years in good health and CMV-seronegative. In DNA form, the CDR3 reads TGTGCCAGCAGCATCGGGACAGGGGGCCTTTATGGCTACACCTTC. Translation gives CASSIGTGGLYGYTF. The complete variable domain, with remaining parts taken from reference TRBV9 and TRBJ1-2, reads DSGVTQTPKHLITATGQRVTLRCSPRSGDLSVYWYQQSLDQGLQFLIQYYNGEERAKGNILERFSAQQFPDLHSELNLSSLELGDSALYFCASSIGTGGLYGYTFGSGTRLTVV.